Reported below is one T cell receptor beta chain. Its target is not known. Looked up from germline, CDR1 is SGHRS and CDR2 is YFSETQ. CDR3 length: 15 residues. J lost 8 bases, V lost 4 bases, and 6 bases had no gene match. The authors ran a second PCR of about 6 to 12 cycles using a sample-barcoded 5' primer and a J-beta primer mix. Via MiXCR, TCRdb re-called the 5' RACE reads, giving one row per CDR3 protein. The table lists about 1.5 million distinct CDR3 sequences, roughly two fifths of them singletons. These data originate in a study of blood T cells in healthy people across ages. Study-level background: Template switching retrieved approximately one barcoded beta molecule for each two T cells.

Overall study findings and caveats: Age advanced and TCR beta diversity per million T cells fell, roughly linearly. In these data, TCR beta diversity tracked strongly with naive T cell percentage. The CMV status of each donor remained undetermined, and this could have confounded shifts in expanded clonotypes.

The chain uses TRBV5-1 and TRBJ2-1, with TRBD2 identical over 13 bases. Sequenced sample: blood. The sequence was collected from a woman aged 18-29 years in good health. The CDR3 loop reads CASSRTSGGKDEQFF. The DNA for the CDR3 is TGCGCCAGCAGCCGGACTAGCGGGGGAAAGGATGAGCAGTTCTTC.